Listed here are 2 T cell receptor beta chains from one sample, sequenced in a study of blood T cell repertoires in COVID-19. This table comes from immunoSEQ multiplex PCR, and its TCRdb copy is limited to in-frame clones, with some not included. This table has roughly 230,000 clones, approximately 84% appearing once. The sample consisted of PBMCs or T cells enriched from blood (not recorded which). The receptors were gathered from a man over 45 who had recovered from COVID-19.

The chain carries TRBV5-5 and TRBJ2-1; D possibly corresponds to TRBD2 (5 bases). V lost 2 bases to trimming and J lost 6 bases, with 12 bases between them. Germline CDR1 SGHKS, CDR2 YYEKEE (reference sequence). The CDR3 loop spans 14 amino acids. The CDR3 here is CASSFGENPNEQFF. CDR3 sequence (DNA): TGTGCCAGCAGCTTTGGGGAGAATCCCAATGAGCAGTTCTTC.

There are a few counts of this clone. The V and J genes are TRBV7-9 and TRBJ1-3, with D possibly being TRBD1 (6 bases). There are 14 residues in the CDR3. Trimming removed 11 bases from V and 6 bases from J, with 20 bases in between. Germline-derived CDR1 and CDR2 are SEHNR and FQNEAQ (reference sequence). CDR3 bases: TGTGCCCTAAGATTGACAGGAGGACAAAACACCATATATTTT. Translating gives CALRLTGGQNTIYF.